This T cell receptor beta chain originates from a study of OX40 agonist ivuxolimab in advanced cancers. Study-wide context: Patients were given ivuxolimab, an antibody that agonizes OX40 (CD134).

Study-level findings and limits: The antigen specificity of the peripheral T cells (those that were expanded) was not determined.

Worth noting for this clone: What it binds is not known.

Germline loops: CDR1 MDHEN, CDR2 SYDVKM. The CDR3 consists of 14 residues. Unmatched junction bases numbered 6, after V lost 4 bases and J lost 4 bases. Using immunoSEQ multiplex PCR, the repertoire was profiled, and TCRdb retains in-frame clones only, with some absent. The table shows tens of thousands of clones, with roughly 84% occurring only once. Excluded were patients having autoimmune disease history or systemic immunosuppression. J is TRBJ2-5 and V is TRBV28, with 7 bases that match TRBD1. Specimen: CD4+ or CD8+ T cells sorted from blood, collected in a trial of the OX40 agonist ivuxolimab. The clonotype originates from an adult with an advanced solid tumor such as melanoma, head and neck, liver or kidney cancer. The CDR3 region is CASSSGQDGETQYF. The CDR3 region has the DNA TGTGCCAGCAGTTCAGGACAGGACGGAGAGACCCAGTACTTC.